This T cell receptor beta chain was captured in a study of blood T cell repertoires in COVID-19. The assay was immunoSEQ multiplex PCR, and TCRdb's table has in-frame clones only and misses some. The sample holds 150,000 to 200,000 clones, 90% seen once. Germline trimming cut 6 bases from V and 5 bases from J; bases unmatched to any gene: 10. The CDR3 is made up of 15 amino acids. The germline gives CDR1 MDHEN, CDR2 SYDVKM. The chain combines TRBV28 with TRBJ2-7; 10 bases are a match to TRBD1. Source material: peripheral blood. This clonotype was sampled from a man aged 55 to 69 with active or convalescent COVID-19. CDR3 protein: CASSSGGTGDHEQYF. The CDR3 DNA follows: TGTGCCAGCAGCTCGGGTGGGACAGGGGACCACGAGCAGTACTTC.